The 21 T cell receptor beta chains given below trace back to one sample, sequenced in a study of blood T cell repertoires in COVID-19. Repertoires were generated with immunoSEQ multiplex PCR, while TCRdb's copy carries only in-frame clones and drops some. The sample records some 71,000 clones, 84% being singletons. The specimen was peripheral blood. The receptors derive from a man aged 50 or older with COVID-19, enrolled during active disease.

This clone was recorded once. One end of the junction does not line up with germline, which may come from a read error. This chain links TRBV19 with TRBJ1-5; D call uncertain. CDR3 length equals 15 residues. Germline V gene sequence: CDR1 LNHDA, CDR2 SQIVND (reference sequence). In nucleotides, the CDR3 is TGTGCCAGTAACCCAACTGCGGGTAGCGATCAGCCCCAGCATTTT. Amino acids: CASNPTAGSDQPQHF.

The chain couples TRBV3-1 (or the pseudogene TRBV3-2) to TRBJ1-3, with 7 bases that match TRBD1. Trimming cost V 1 base and J 7 bases; bases outside gene matches: 4. Per germline, CDR1 LGHDT and CDR2 YNNKEL (reference sequence). The CDR3 totals 14 residues. The CDR3 DNA follows: TGTGCCAGCAGCCAAGCCCAACAGGGGAACACCATATATTTT. It specifies CASSQAQQGNTIYF.

This chain links TRBV19 with TRBJ1-5; 9 positions match TRBD1. V was clipped by 7 bases and J by 6 bases; unmatched bases: 13. Germline-derived CDR1 and CDR2 are LNHDA and SQIVND (reference sequence). This CDR3 comprises 16 residues. The CDR3 DNA reads as TGTGCCAGTAACGAATCCACCGACAGGGGGAGTCAGCCCCAGCATTTT. Protein: CASNESTDRGSQPQHF.

The V call is TRBV18, the J call TRBJ2-2; D is perhaps TRBD1 (5 bases). V was clipped by 2 bases and J by 7 bases, with 5 bases between them. This CDR3 comprises 12 residues. The germline V gene encodes CDR1 KGHSH and CDR2 LQKENI. The DNA for the CDR3 is TGTGCCAGCTCACCAGACAGCGGGGAGCTGTTTTTT. Amino acids: CASSPDSGELFF.

DNA for the CDR3: TGTGCCAGCAGCCGAGGACTAGCGGGGGAGCAAGAGACCCAGTACTTC. Its translation is CASSRGLAGEQETQYF. The J gene is TRBJ2-5, the V gene TRBV7-3; 13 bases line up with TRBD2. Trimming at V came to 5 bases and at J to 2 bases, leaving 5 bases not matched to a gene. CDR3 length equals 16 residues. CDR1 is SGHTA, CDR2 FQGTGA, per germline.

The genes are TRBV6-2 or TRBV6-3 and TRBJ2-7, with 7 bases aligning to TRBD1. V was pared by 0 bases and J by 4 bases, with 3 bases of the junction left unmatched. The germline V gene has CDR1 MNHEY and CDR2 SVGEGT. This CDR3 spans 14 amino acids. CDR3 nucleotide sequence: TGTGCCAGCAGTTACTCGACAGGGTTGTACGAGCAGTACTTC. Translated: CASSYSTGLYEQYF.

This clone was seen a handful of times. V is TRBV4-2 and J is TRBJ2-7; D is perhaps TRBD1 (6 bases). Trimming took off 1 base at V and 10 bases at J, with 14 bases between the two ends. This CDR3 is 13 amino acids long. Germline loops: CDR1 LGHNA, CDR2 YNFKEQ. This CDR3 is CASSQGTASEQYF. The CDR3 DNA sequence: TGTGCCAGCAGCCAAGGGACAGCGTCCGAACAGTACTTC.

There are a few counts of this clone. The CDR3 here is CASSQETGQTGYTF. CDR3 nucleotides: TGCGCCAGCAGCCAAGAGACAGGGCAGACCGGCTACACCTTC. This chain uses TRBV4-1 with TRBJ1-2; the match to TRBD1 covers 7 bases. V trimming: 0 bases; J trimming: 8 bases; junction bases outside the gene matches: 6. The CDR3 spans 14 residues. CDR1 and CDR2 (germline): MGHRA, YSYEKL.

This chain joins TRBV11-2 and TRBJ2-1, with D unclear. V was clipped by 5 bases and J by 3 bases, with 5 bases between them. The CDR3 totals 12 residues. Germline V gives CDR1 SGHAT, CDR2 FQNNGV. The CDR3 nucleotides are TGTGCCAGCAGCACAGACTACAATGAGCAGTTCTTC. Translating it yields CASSTDYNEQFF.

V is TRBV3-1 (or the pseudogene TRBV3-2) and J is TRBJ1-4; TRBD1 matches at 8 bases. The germline gives CDR1 LGHDT, CDR2 YNNKEL (reference sequence). With 2 bases clipped from V and 8 bases from J, the junction kept 10 bases outside the gene matches. This CDR3 comprises 16 residues. This chain's CDR3 is CASSQRSDRGWEKLFF. In nucleotides, the CDR3 is TGTGCCAGCAGCCAAAGATCAGACAGGGGTTGGGAAAAACTGTTTTTT.

The chain combines TRBV27 with TRBJ2-1; 9 nucleotides align to TRBD1. J lost 5 bases, V lost 9 bases, and 5 bases had no gene match. The CDR3 has 13 residues. In germline, CDR1 is MNHEY, CDR2 SMNVEV (reference sequence). The CDR3 is CASTGGMDNEQFF. Here the CDR3 DNA reads TGTGCCAGTACAGGGGGCATGGACAATGAGCAGTTCTTC.

The chain combines TRBV9 with TRBJ2-3, with 9 bases lining up with TRBD2. The CDR3 extends over 16 amino acids. CDR1 and CDR2 from the germline V gene are SGDLS and YYNGEE. V lost 1 base to trimming and J lost 4 bases; unmatched junction nucleotides: 7. The chain's CDR3 is CASSVWGGGAADTQYF. For the CDR3, the DNA is TGTGCCAGCAGCGTATGGGGCGGGGGGGCCGCAGATACGCAGTATTTT.

This clone appeared a few times. V usage is TRBV27 and J usage is TRBJ2-7, with 7 bases aligning to TRBD1. V shed 11 bases and J 0 bases; nucleotides not matched to a gene: 4. Germline loops: CDR1 MNHEY, CDR2 SMNVEV (reference sequence). The CDR3 runs 12 residues. DNA of the CDR3: TGTGCCGTCCAGGGGGACTCCTACGAGCAGTACTTC. Protein sequence: CAVQGDSYEQYF.

This clone was detected once. J is TRBJ1-4 and V is TRBV18, with D hard to call. V lost 4 bases and J 7 bases, leaving 16 bases between the germline ends. Germline CDR1 is KGHSH and CDR2 is LQKENI. There are 15 residues in the CDR3. CDR3 nucleotides: TGTGCCAGCTCACGGATTCCGCGGGCCCCTGAAAAACTGTTTTTT. This codes for CASSRIPRAPEKLFF.

The V gene is TRBV7-2, the J gene TRBJ2-1, with 12 bases that match TRBD2. The CDR3 sequence is 17 residues long. CDR1 is SGHTA and CDR2 is FQGNSA in the germline V gene. V dropped 4 bases and J dropped 4; count of bases not matched to a gene: 8. CDR3 loop: CASSSSGLAGRYNEQFF. The CDR3 DNA reads as TGTGCCAGCAGCTCCTCCGGACTAGCGGGGAGATACAATGAGCAGTTCTTC.

The chain carries TRBV3-1 (or the pseudogene TRBV3-2) and TRBJ1-1; D gene unclear. The V and J ends lost 5 bases and 6 bases respectively, with 7 bases between them. The CDR3 is made up of 11 amino acids. CDR1 LGHDT and CDR2 YNNKEL come from the germline V gene (reference sequence). The CDR3 protein is CASSDSAEAFF. The CDR3 nucleotides read TGTGCCAGCAGCGACTCCGCTGAAGCTTTCTTT.

The chain combines TRBV7-9 with TRBJ2-1, with TRBD1 matching 7 bases. The CDR3 extends over 15 amino acids. J lost 10 bases, V lost 8 bases, and 17 bases had no gene match. CDR1 and CDR2 from the germline V gene are SEHNR and FQNEAQ (reference sequence). For the CDR3, the DNA is TGTGCCAGCTTGTTTCACGGGACAGCTGGAGACGAGCAGTTCTTC. It specifies CASLFHGTAGDEQFF.

The CDR3 spells CASSPTDRNWDTEAFF. Written as DNA, the CDR3 is TGTGCCAGCAGCCCCACGGACAGGAACTGGGACACTGAAGCTTTCTTT. The J gene is TRBJ1-1, the V gene TRBV11-2; 7 nucleotides agree with TRBD1. The V and J ends lost 5 bases and 3 bases, in that order; junction bases with no gene match: 12. This CDR3 is 16 amino acids long. Germline V CDR1 and CDR2: SGHAT, FQNNGV. Using reference TRBV11-2 and TRBJ1-1 for the parts outside the CDR3, the full variable domain is EAGVAQSPRYKIIEKRQSVAFWCNPISGHATLYWYQQILGQGPKLLIQFQNNGVVDDSQLPKDRFSAERLKGVDSTLKIQPAKLEDSAVYLCASSPTDRNWDTEAFFGQGTRLTVV.

The chain uses TRBV5-1 and TRBJ2-7; D is perhaps TRBD1 (6 bases). The CDR3 has 18 amino acids. Trimming removed 1 base from V and 3 bases from J, with 23 bases in between. Germline V gene lookup returns CDR1 SGHRS and CDR2 YFSETQ. CDR3 bases: TGCGCCAGCAGCTTGTTCTCTCTGGGGGCTACTAGGGTCTACGAGCAGTACTTC. Translating it yields CASSLFSLGATRVYEQYF.

V is TRBV2 and J is TRBJ2-3, with 7 bases matching TRBD2. Germline CDR1 reads SNHLY; CDR2 reads FYNNEI. V dropped 6 bases and J dropped 3; count of bases not matched to a gene: 6. There are 14 residues in the CDR3. CDR3 loop: CASRSGGSTDTQYF. Written as DNA, the CDR3 is TGTGCCAGCAGGTCCGGGGGGTCGACAGATACGCAGTATTTT. Full variable domain (remainder filled in from reference TRBV2 and TRBJ2-3): EPEVTQTPSHQVTQMGQEVILRCVPISNHLYFYWYRQILGQKVEFLVSFYNNEISEKSEIFDDQFSVERPDGSNFTLKIRSTKLEDSAMYFCASRSGGSTDTQYFGPGTRLTVL.

The V call is TRBV7-2, the J call TRBJ1-1; D gene ambiguous. Germline V gene sequence: CDR1 SGHTA, CDR2 FQGNSA. Trimming left V 1 base short and J 3 bases short, with 6 bases between. This CDR3 contains 13 residues. The CDR3 spells CASSLGVHTEAFF. In DNA form, the CDR3 reads TGTGCCAGCAGCTTAGGCGTTCACACTGAAGCTTTCTTT.